These 3 T cell receptor beta chains came from one sample sequenced in a study of control samples from healthy donors and cancer patients. Clones were read by immunoSEQ multiplex PCR, and TCRdb kept only the in-frame ones, dropping some. The sample consists of about 160,000 clones, approximately 93% of them appearing once. The sequenced sample consisted of blood. These receptors were collected from a woman in her 40s in good health.

The CDR3 DNA reads as TGTGCCAGCAGTTACAAACGGGACAGCCTCCAAGAGACCCAGTACTTC. This encodes CASSYKRDSLQETQYF. The chain couples TRBV6-2 or TRBV6-3 to TRBJ2-5; 7 bases match TRBD1. The V gene end was trimmed by 2 bases and the J gene end by 1 base; junction bases not matched to a gene: 7. Germline loops: CDR1 MNHEY, CDR2 SVGEGT. The CDR3 is 16 amino acids.

The chain is built from TRBV5-4 and TRBJ2-5, with 9 bases identical to TRBD1. This CDR3 comprises 14 residues. From germline, CDR1 is SGHNT and CDR2 YYREEE (reference sequence). V lost 4 bases to trimming and J lost 3 bases; unmatched junction nucleotides: 4. The CDR3: CASSMGQGEETQYF. The CDR3 DNA follows: TGTGCCAGCAGCATGGGACAGGGTGAAGAGACCCAGTACTTC.

Worth noting for this clone: At one boundary the junction diverges from the germline segment, which might be a read error. The chain combines TRBV19 with TRBJ2-7, with D unresolved. The CDR3 length is 13 residues. The germline V gene encodes CDR1 LNHDA and CDR2 SQIVND (reference sequence). The chain's CDR3 is CASSIEGSSEQYF. As DNA, the CDR3 is TGTGCCAGTAGTATAGAGGGCTCCTCCGAGCAGTACTTC.